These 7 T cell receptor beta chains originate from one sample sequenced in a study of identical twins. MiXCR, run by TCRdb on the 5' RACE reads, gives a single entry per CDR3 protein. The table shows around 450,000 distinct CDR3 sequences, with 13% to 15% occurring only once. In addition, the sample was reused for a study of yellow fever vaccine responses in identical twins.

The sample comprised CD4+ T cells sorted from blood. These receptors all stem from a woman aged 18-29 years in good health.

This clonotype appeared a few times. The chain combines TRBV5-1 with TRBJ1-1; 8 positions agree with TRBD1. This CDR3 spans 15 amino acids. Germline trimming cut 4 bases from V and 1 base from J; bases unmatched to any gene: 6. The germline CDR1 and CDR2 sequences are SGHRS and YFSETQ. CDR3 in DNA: TGCGCCAGCAGCGAGCGACAGGGGAAGAACACTGAAGCTTTCTTT. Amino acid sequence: CASSERQGKNTEAFF.

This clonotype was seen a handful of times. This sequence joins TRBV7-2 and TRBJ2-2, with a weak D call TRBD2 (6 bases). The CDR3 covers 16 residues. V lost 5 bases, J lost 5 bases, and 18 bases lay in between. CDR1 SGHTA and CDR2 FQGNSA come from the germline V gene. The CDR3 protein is CASSGGTPIGTGELFF. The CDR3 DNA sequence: TGTGCCAGCAGCGGGGGGACTCCTATAGGGACCGGGGAGCTGTTTTTT.

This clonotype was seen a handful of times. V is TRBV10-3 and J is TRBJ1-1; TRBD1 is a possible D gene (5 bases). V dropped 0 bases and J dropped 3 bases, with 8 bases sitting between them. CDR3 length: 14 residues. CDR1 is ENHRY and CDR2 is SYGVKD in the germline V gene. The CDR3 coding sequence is TGTGCCATCAGTGAGTCGACAGCGGACACTGAAGCTTTCTTT. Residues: CAISESTADTEAFF.

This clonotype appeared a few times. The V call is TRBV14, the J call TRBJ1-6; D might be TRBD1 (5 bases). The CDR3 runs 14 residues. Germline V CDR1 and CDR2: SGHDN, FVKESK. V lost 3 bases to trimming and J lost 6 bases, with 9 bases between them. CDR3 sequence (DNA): TGTGCCAGCAGCCAGGGACTTTTTAATTCACCCCTCCACTTT. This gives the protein CASSQGLFNSPLHF.

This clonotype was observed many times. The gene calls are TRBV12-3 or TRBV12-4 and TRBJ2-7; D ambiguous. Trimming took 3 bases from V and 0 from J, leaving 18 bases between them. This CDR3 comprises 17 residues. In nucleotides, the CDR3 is TGTGCCAGCAGTTTGTTACCGCGTTGGGCTAGCTCCTACGAGCAGTACTTC. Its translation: CASSLLPRWASSYEQYF.

In DNA, the CDR3 is TGCAGTGCCGGGGACGGTCTGAGGGGGCTCTCTGGGGCCAACGTCCTGACTTTC. Protein: CSAGDGLRGLSGANVLTF. This chain connects TRBV20-1 to TRBJ2-6; 7 nucleotides match TRBD1. In germline, CDR1 is DFQATT, CDR2 SNEGSKA (reference sequence). The CDR3 is made up of 18 amino acids. V lost 6 bases to trimming and J lost 0 bases; unmatched junction nucleotides: 14.

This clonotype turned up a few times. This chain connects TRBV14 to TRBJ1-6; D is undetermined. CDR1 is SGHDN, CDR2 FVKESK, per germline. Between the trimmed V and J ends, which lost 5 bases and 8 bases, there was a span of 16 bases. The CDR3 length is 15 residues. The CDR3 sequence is CASSEVTVFYSPLHF. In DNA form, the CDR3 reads TGTGCCAGCAGCGAAGTTACCGTTTTTTATTCACCCCTCCACTTT. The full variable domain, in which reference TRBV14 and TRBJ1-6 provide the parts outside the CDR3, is EAGVTQFPSHSVIEKGQTVTLRCDPISGHDNLYWYRRVMGKEIKFLLHFVKESKQDESGMPNNRFLAERTGGTYSTLKVQPAELEDSGVYFCASSEVTVFYSPLHFGNGTRLTVT.